The entry below gives a single T cell receptor beta chain sequence along with its context. The specificity of this receptor is unknown. Per-base quality was not reported, and no clone a single base away is much larger than it. The sample originates from a study of cytotoxic CD8 clonotypes in ibrutinib-treated CLL (dated by TCRdb to 2020 to 2023). Notes on the research overall: The cohort had about a dozen relapsed/refractory and about 15 treatment-naive patients; fewer than 18 were IGHV unmutated. Partial responses were observed in 24 patients and complete responses in 2; after a median follow-up of 68 months, remission was maintained in 15 or so patients and progression was observed in approximately 12. Response samples were taken after a median of around 13 months on treatment, ranging from about 6 to 36 months. On average, each sample had some 260,000 productive templates and more than 75,000 productive rearrangements. Of the 85 to 95 participants in the trial, about two dozen had longitudinal samples available. Cryopreserved peripheral blood mononuclear cells were collected before treatment, at response, and at either disease progression or sustained remission. What the research found in general, with its limitations: Public clonotypes were rare and either contracted or stayed stable during treatment, and the rise in clonality at ibrutinib response reflected the expansion of private clonotypes. An increase in clonality was observed at ibrutinib response, with clonality remaining stable during sustained remission and falling back toward baseline at progression. Lymph node repertoires were not examined, and the timing of sampling was not matched between patients in sustained remission and those whose disease progressed. At baseline, clonality was higher than in age-matched healthy donors and showed a strong correlation with circulating CD8+ T-cell counts.

The goal of deep resolution MiSeq sequencing was a depth between 1 in 1 million and 1 in 200,000 T cells, and coverage averaged 10x per clonotype. TCR beta libraries were generated with the immunoSEQ hsTCRB Kit. Per the original workflow: The data were analyzed with ImmunoSEQ Analyzer and ImmunoSEQ Data Assistant, and V, D and J gene assignments followed IMGT definitions. Clonality, which ranges from 0 to 1, was calculated as one minus the normalized Shannon entropy of productive rearrangement frequencies. Only overrepresented clonotypes making up at least 0.05% of each patient's repertoire were included in the public clonotype analysis. About a dozen age-matched healthy donor repertoires from immuneACCESS were used as controls for clonality. TCRdb carries this immuneACCESS record with in-frame sequences only. Its versions omit some clonotypes, under half of them owing to an unresolved V gene in the studies checked, with the rest unexplained. V and J calls and clone size are copied from that table; D and trimming were computed from the DNA. In this sample the table shows hundreds of thousands of clones, about 77% of which occur a single time. Of the sample, about 6.3% falls within the top ten clones.

Approximately 2 micrograms of genomic DNA were extracted from cryopreserved PBMCs for TCR beta library preparation. Longitudinal blood samples from CLL patients on ibrutinib monotherapy were analyzed using high-throughput TCR beta sequencing. Patients were enrolled in a phase 2 open-label single-center ibrutinib monotherapy trial. Germline trimming amounts to 0 bases on V and 3 bases on J, with 11 as the count of junction bases outside the gene matches. CDR1 and CDR2 were assigned from the germline V gene as LGHNA and YNFKEQ. The CDR3 runs 17 residues from the cysteine to the phenylalanine. The kept DNA is CDR3 alone, 51 bases in frame from the first base.

This TCR came from a human donor with chronic lymphocytic leukemia. The starting material was PBMCs, obtained before ibrutinib treatment. The rearrangement combines TRBV4-2 with TRBJ2-7, with TRBD2 matching 7 junction bases. At the DNA level, the sequence is TGTGCCAGCAGCCAAGATGGTTTCGCGGGAGAGGACTACGAGCAGTACTTC. Its translation reads: CASSQDGFAGEDYEQYF.